This passage covers 25 T cell receptor beta chains from one sample sequenced in a study of beta chain features in type 1 diabetes. Study-wide points: Moderately but significantly shorter TCRB CDR3s were found in Type 1 diabetes patients in all four CD4+ subsets.

What was sequenced were expressed TCRB transcripts, since all of the isolated RNA had been reverse transcribed. Repertoires were generated with immunoSEQ multiplex PCR, while TCRdb's copy carries only in-frame clones and drops some. The sample holds over 600,000 clones; about an eighth are singletons and the top ten take more than 0.1%. These receptors' targets are unknown. Sequenced: naive CD4+ T cells from blood. These receptors were taken from a man younger than 45 with type 1 diabetes.

This clone showed up just a few times. Other DNA sequences in this specimen translate into the identical CDR3. The genes are TRBV9 and TRBJ1-1; 8 positions match TRBD1. There are 14 residues in the CDR3. V gave up 1 base and J gave up 3 bases; unmatched junction bases: 2. Looked up from germline, CDR1 is SGDLS and CDR2 is YYNGEE. CDR3 in DNA: TGTGCCAGCAGCGTACAGGGGGCGGACACTGAAGCTTTCTTT. Translating gives CASSVQGADTEAFF.

This chain uses TRBV9 with TRBJ1-6; possible D gene TRBD1, 5 bases. Germline CDR1 is SGDLS and CDR2 is YYNGEE. Trimming shortened V by 3 bases and J by 6 bases, and 10 bases separated the two germline ends. The CDR3 covers 14 residues. This CDR3 reads CASSAGVSNSPLHF. The CDR3 DNA is TGTGCCAGCAGCGCGGGGGTTTCTAATTCACCCCTCCACTTT.

The chain couples TRBV6-6 to TRBJ1-2; D may be TRBD1 (6 bases). The CDR3 covers 14 residues. The V gene's germline CDR1 is MNHNY and CDR2 SVGAGI (reference sequence). V dropped 5 bases and J dropped 3 bases, with 13 bases sitting between them. This CDR3 reads CASSLEQGHYGYTF. Written as DNA, the CDR3 is TGTGCCAGCAGTCTCGAACAGGGCCACTATGGCTACACCTTC.

Concerning this clone: Additional DNA sequences in this sample encode the identical CDR3. J is TRBJ2-5 and V is TRBV5-1, with unresolved D. This CDR3 has 11 amino acids. Per germline, CDR1 SGHRS and CDR2 YFSETQ. The V end lost 0 bases, the J end lost 5 bases, and 2 bases lay between the germline ends. In DNA form, the CDR3 reads TGCGCCAGCAGCTTGGTCGAGACCCAGTACTTC. This gives the protein CASSLVETQYF.

Only a few counts were recorded for this clone. The genes are TRBV19 and TRBJ2-1; tentative D call: TRBD1 (5 bases). The CDR3 spans 13 residues. V was pared by 4 bases and J by 7 bases, with 11 bases between. Germline CDR1 reads LNHDA; CDR2 reads SQIVND (reference sequence). CDR3 residues: CASSTPRQNEQFF. The CDR3 DNA reads as TGTGCCAGTAGTACGCCTCGACAGAATGAGCAGTTCTTC. Filled out from reference TRBV19 and TRBJ2-1, the complete variable domain reads DGGITQSPKYLFRKEGQNVTLSCEQNLNHDAMYWYRQDPGQGLRLIYYSQIVNDFQKGDIAEGYSVSREKKESFPLTVTSAQKNPTAFYLCASSTPRQNEQFFGPGTRLTVL.

This clone appeared a few times. The chain employs TRBV11-2 and TRBJ2-2; no firm D call. There are 15 residues in the CDR3. Germline lookup yields CDR1 SGHAT and CDR2 FQNNGV. V shed 0 bases and J shed 2 bases, with 7 bases lying between them. The CDR3 is CASSLDYGNTGELFF. The CDR3 nucleotides read TGTGCCAGCAGCTTAGATTACGGAAACACCGGGGAGCTGTTTTTT.

This chain joins TRBV5-6 and TRBJ1-1; tentatively, D is TRBD1 (5 bases). V was shortened by 1 base and J by 4 bases, with 17 bases between the two germline ends. The length of the CDR3 is 16 residues. Per germline, CDR1 SGHDT and CDR2 YYEEEE. This CDR3 reads CASSLRAGPLGTEAFF. CDR3 DNA: TGTGCCAGCAGCTTGAGGGCAGGGCCCCTGGGCACTGAAGCTTTCTTT.

The chain carries TRBV19 and TRBJ2-4, with 7 bases fitting TRBD2. Trimming cost V 6 bases and J 5 bases; bases outside gene matches: 10. This CDR3 contains 15 residues. Germline CDR1 and CDR2: LNHDA and SQIVND (reference sequence). The CDR3 nucleotides read TGTGCCAGTAGAGAGCGGGGTACACGACAAAACATTCAGTACTTC. Its translation is CASRERGTRQNIQYF. Full variable domain (outside the CDR3, taken from reference TRBV19 and TRBJ2-4): DGGITQSPKYLFRKEGQNVTLSCEQNLNHDAMYWYRQDPGQGLRLIYYSQIVNDFQKGDIAEGYSVSREKKESFPLTVTSAQKNPTAFYLCASRERGTRQNIQYFGAGTRLSVL.

This clone was seen only a few times. This specimen includes other DNA sequences encoding the same CDR3. This CDR3 is CASSEGGNQPQHF. The DNA of the CDR3 is TGTGCCAGCAGTGAAGGGGGCAATCAGCCCCAGCATTTT. This rearrangement joins TRBV2 to TRBJ1-5; no clear D gene. CDR3 length: 13 residues. The germline CDR1 and CDR2 sequences are SNHLY and FYNNEI. Trimming took 1 base from V and 2 from J, leaving 3 bases between them.

This clone showed up just a few times. V gene TRBV7-2 combines with J gene TRBJ2-2; D is undetermined. In germline, CDR1 is SGHTA, CDR2 FQGNSA. The CDR3 spans 15 residues. V gave up 0 bases and J gave up 6 bases, with 11 bases separating them. CDR3 region: CASSLAYNTAGELFF. CDR3 DNA sequence: TGTGCCAGCAGCTTAGCTTACAACACGGCCGGGGAGCTGTTTTTT.

This clone was seen a few times. This specimen includes other DNA sequences encoding the same CDR3. The chain is built from TRBV18 and TRBJ2-5; D gene uncertain. CDR1 and CDR2 from the germline V gene are KGHSH and LQKENI. V lost 2 bases, J lost 3 bases, and 7 bases lay in between. This CDR3 has 13 amino acids. CDR3 nucleotide sequence: TGTGCCAGCTCACCAAGAACTGAAGAGACCCAGTACTTC. Its translation: CASSPRTEETQYF.

The rearrangement uses TRBV25-1 and TRBJ1-2; D is possibly TRBD1 (5 bases). This CDR3 has 16 residues. CDR1 and CDR2 (germline): MGHDK, SYGVNS. Deletions cut 3 bases from V and 0 bases from J, with 14 bases between. CDR3 in DNA: TGTGCCAGCAGTGAGCCGGGGGGTCTGGCTAACTATGGCTACACCTTC. It encodes CASSEPGGLANYGYTF.

This CDR3 reads CSVEQDREANQPQHF. The DNA of the CDR3 is TGCAGCGTTGAACAGGACAGGGAGGCCAATCAGCCCCAGCATTTT. The chain links TRBV29-1 to TRBJ1-5, with 8 bases aligning to TRBD1. V was clipped by 2 bases and J by 3 bases; unmatched bases: 6. Germline V lookup: CDR1 SQVTM, CDR2 ANQGSEA. The CDR3 covers 15 residues.

Worth noting for this clone: Additional DNA sequences in this sample encode the identical CDR3. The V call is TRBV7-2, the J call TRBJ2-7; D is perhaps TRBD1 (5 bases). CDR1 SGHTA and CDR2 FQGNSA come from the germline V gene. The CDR3 length is 12 residues. Between the trimmed V and J ends, which lost 5 bases and 4 bases, there was a span of 9 bases. In nucleotides, the CDR3 is TGTGCCAGCAGCCGACAGCCATACGAGCAGTACTTC. This gives the protein CASSRQPYEQYF. Using reference TRBV7-2 and TRBJ2-7 for the parts outside the CDR3, the full variable domain is GAGVSQSPSNKVTEKGKDVELRCDPISGHTALYWYRQSLGQGLEFLIYFQGNSAPDKSGLPSDRFSAERTGGSVSTLTIQRTQQEDSAVYLCASSRQPYEQYFGPGTRLTVT.

This clone was found many times. The same CDR3 is also encoded by other DNA sequences in this sample. The genes are TRBV2 and TRBJ1-1; 8 nucleotides line up with TRBD1. This CDR3 comprises 14 residues. Germline V gene sequence: CDR1 SNHLY, CDR2 FYNNEI. The V and J ends lost 2 bases and 1 base, in that order; junction bases with no gene match: 0. The CDR3 nucleotides read TGTGCCAGCAGTGAACAGGGGGCGAACACTGAAGCTTTCTTT. Amino acids: CASSEQGANTEAFF.

This clone was observed a few times. The chain combines TRBV7-2 with TRBJ2-6; perhaps TRBD1 as D (6 bases). The CDR3 sequence is 16 residues long. From germline, CDR1 is SGHTA and CDR2 FQGNSA. The ends were cut back, 5 bases at V and 4 bases at J, with 15 bases in the middle. CDR3 sequence reads: CASSRDTLAGANVLTF. Written as DNA, the CDR3 is TGTGCCAGCAGCCGGGACACACTGGCAGGGGCCAACGTCCTGACTTTC.

This clone was detected a few times. This chain joins TRBV27 and TRBJ2-2, with TRBD1 matching over 7 bases. Germline CDR1 reads MNHEY; CDR2 reads SMNVEV (reference sequence). V was clipped by 5 bases and J by 6 bases; unmatched bases: 6. CDR3 length: 14 amino acids. The CDR3 sequence: CASSPDRRAGELFF. The CDR3 region has the DNA TGTGCCAGCAGTCCGGACAGGCGCGCCGGGGAGCTGTTTTTT.

This clone was picked up a small number of times. V usage is TRBV18 and J usage is TRBJ1-1; TRBD1 is a possible D gene (5 bases). CDR3 length: 15 amino acids. V was cut by 2 bases and J by 1 base, with 11 bases left in between. In germline, CDR1 is KGHSH, CDR2 LQKENI. CDR3 amino acids: CASSPVEGSNTEAFF. The CDR3 DNA sequence: TGTGCCAGCTCACCAGTGGAGGGGTCGAACACTGAAGCTTTCTTT.

This clone came up a few times. This sequence joins TRBV30 and TRBJ1-2; 8 bases align to TRBD1. Germline trimming cut 2 bases from V and 4 bases from J; bases unmatched to any gene: 6. Germline-derived CDR1 and CDR2 are GTSNPN and SVGIG (reference sequence). There are 14 residues in the CDR3. Here the CDR3 reads CAWSKDRAAYGYTF. Here the CDR3 DNA reads TGTGCCTGGAGTAAGGACAGGGCGGCCTATGGCTACACCTTC.

The V and J genes are TRBV27 and TRBJ1-2; 8 nucleotides agree with TRBD1. Germline V gene sequence: CDR1 MNHEY, CDR2 SMNVEV (reference sequence). V was pared by 5 bases and J by 5 bases, with 4 bases of the junction left unmatched. There are 13 residues in the CDR3. DNA for the CDR3: TGTGCCAGCAGTCAGGGGGCTGGATATGGCTACACCTTC. This sequence encodes CASSQGAGYGYTF.

This clone was seen a handful of times. This chain joins TRBV5-1 and TRBJ1-4; D not certain. Germline V gives CDR1 SGHRS, CDR2 YFSETQ. Trimming removed 10 bases from V and 3 bases from J, with 19 bases in between. This CDR3 has 15 amino acids. The CDR3, as DNA: TGCGCCTCCAAACCCAGTGGGTTTTCTAATGAAAAACTGTTTTTT. It is translated as CASKPSGFSNEKLFF.

This clone was found a few times. The chain combines TRBV30 with TRBJ1-6; 10 bases fit TRBD1. The V and J ends lost 0 bases and 10 bases, in that order; junction bases with no gene match: 12. The CDR3 is 17 residues long. Germline-derived CDR1 and CDR2 are GTSNPN and SVGIG (reference sequence). DNA of the CDR3: TGTGCCTGGAGTGTATTCCCCCCGTGGACAGGGGGATCACCCCTCCACTTT. This translates into CAWSVFPPWTGGSPLHF.

This rearrangement joins TRBV7-6 to TRBJ2-1; D unresolved. This CDR3 region has 13 residues. The germline CDR1 and CDR2 sequences are SGHVS and FNYEAQ. V lost 4 bases and J 6 bases, leaving 10 bases between the germline ends. The CDR3: CASSSVPGNEQFF. Written as DNA, the CDR3 is TGTGCCAGCAGCTCGGTCCCCGGCAATGAGCAGTTCTTC.

J is TRBJ1-5 and V is TRBV30; possible D gene TRBD1, 6 bases. The length of the CDR3 is 13 residues. CDR1 is GTSNPN, CDR2 SVGIG, per germline (reference sequence). The V end lost 0 bases, the J end lost 7 bases, and 10 bases lay between the germline ends. The CDR3 nucleotides read TGTGCCTGGAGTGTAGAGGGGGGACAGCCCCAGCATTTT. Translation: CAWSVEGGQPQHF. Filled out from reference TRBV30 and TRBJ1-5, the complete variable domain reads SQTIHQWPATLVQPVGSPLSLECTVEGTSNPNLYWYRQAAGRGLQLLFYSVGIGQISSEVPQNLSASRPQDRQFILSSKKLLLSDSGFYLCAWSVEGGQPQHFGDGTRLSIL.

Only a few counts were recorded for this clone. The rearrangement uses TRBV18 and TRBJ1-1; D unclear. The V gene lost 2 bases and the J gene lost 1 base, with 5 bases spanning the gap. Germline CDR1 KGHSH, CDR2 LQKENI. This CDR3 has 13 amino acids. CDR3 protein: CASSPIPNTEAFF. The DNA for the CDR3 is TGTGCCAGCTCACCAATCCCGAACACTGAAGCTTTCTTT.